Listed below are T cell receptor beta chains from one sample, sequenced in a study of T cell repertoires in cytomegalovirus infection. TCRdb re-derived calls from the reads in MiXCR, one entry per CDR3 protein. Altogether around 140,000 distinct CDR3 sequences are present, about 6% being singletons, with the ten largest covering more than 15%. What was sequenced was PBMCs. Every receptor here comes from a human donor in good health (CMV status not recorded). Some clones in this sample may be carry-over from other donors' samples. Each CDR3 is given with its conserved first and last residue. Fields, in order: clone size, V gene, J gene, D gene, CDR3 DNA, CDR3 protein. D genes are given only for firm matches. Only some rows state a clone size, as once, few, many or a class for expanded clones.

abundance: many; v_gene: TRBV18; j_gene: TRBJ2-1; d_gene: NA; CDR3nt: TGTGCCAGCTCACTCGACCCCACAGGGAGTAAGTTCTTC; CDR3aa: CASSLDPTGSKFF
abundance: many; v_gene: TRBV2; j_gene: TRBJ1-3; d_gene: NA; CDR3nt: TGTGCCACTGACAGGCGTGGAAACACCATATATTTT; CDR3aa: CATDRRGNTIYF
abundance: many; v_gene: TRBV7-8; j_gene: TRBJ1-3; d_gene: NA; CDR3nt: TGTGCCAGCAGTTCTACAAGTTTGGGAAACACCATATATTTT; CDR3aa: CASSSTSLGNTIYF
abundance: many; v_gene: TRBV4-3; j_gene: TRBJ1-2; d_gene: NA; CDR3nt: TGCGCCAGCAGCCAGAGGACAGCTCAGAACTATGGCTACACCTTC; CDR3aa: CASSQRTAQNYGYTF
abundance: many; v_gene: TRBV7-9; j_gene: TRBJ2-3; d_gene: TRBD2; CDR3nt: TGTGCCAGCAGGCTACTAGCGGGGCAACCCACGGATACGCAGTATTTT; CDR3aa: CASRLLAGQPTDTQYF
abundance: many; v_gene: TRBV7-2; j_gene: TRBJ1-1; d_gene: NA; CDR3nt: TGTGCCAGCAACCCCAGCGGTGGAATTACCAACACTGAAGCTTTCTTT; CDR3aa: CASNPSGGITNTEAFF
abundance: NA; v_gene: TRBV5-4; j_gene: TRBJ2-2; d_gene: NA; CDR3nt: TGTGCCAGCACGGACAACACCGGGGAGCTGTTTTTT; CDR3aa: CASTDNTGELFF
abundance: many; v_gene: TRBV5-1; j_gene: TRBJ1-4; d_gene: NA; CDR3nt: TGCGCCAGCAGCTTGGTATCGGGAGCCCGCGAAAAACTGTTTTTT; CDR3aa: CASSLVSGAREKLFF
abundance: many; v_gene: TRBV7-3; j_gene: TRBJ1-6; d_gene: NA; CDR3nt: TGTGCCAGCAGCTTCGATCCAAGTTCACCCCTCCACTTT; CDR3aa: CASSFDPSSPLHF
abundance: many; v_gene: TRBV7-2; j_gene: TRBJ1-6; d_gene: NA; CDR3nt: TGTGCCAGCAGCCCAGACCCCAGGAATGGTTCACCCCTCCACTTT; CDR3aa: CASSPDPRNGSPLHF
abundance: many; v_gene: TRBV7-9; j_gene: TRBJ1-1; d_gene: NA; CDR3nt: TGTGCCAGCAGCCCAGGGGTAGGGGGTGAAGCTTTCTTT; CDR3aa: CASSPGVGGEAFF
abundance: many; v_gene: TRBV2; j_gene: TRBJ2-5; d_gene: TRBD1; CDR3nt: TGTGCCAGCAGTGAATTTGGGACAGGAGGTGGGTTGGAGACCCAGTACTTC; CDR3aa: CASSEFGTGGGLETQYF
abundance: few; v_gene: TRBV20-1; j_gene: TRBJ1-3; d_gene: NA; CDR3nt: TGCAGTGCTAGAGGGCCAGAAGTCTCTGGAAACACCATATATTTT; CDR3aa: CSARGPEVSGNTIYF
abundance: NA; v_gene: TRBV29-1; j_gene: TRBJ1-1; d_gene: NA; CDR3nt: TGCAGCGCAACCCTGGACACTCACACTGAAGCTTTCTTT; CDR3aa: CSATLDTHTEAFF
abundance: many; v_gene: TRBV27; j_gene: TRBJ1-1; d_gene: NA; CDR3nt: TGTGCCAGCAGTTTAACGGGCAGCATGAACACTGAAGCTTTCTTT; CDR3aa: CASSLTGSMNTEAFF
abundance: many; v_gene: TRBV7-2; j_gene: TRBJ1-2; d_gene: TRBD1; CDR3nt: TGTGCCAGCAGCTCAGGCAGGGGGCCAGCTAACTATGGCTACACCTTC; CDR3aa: CASSSGRGPANYGYTF
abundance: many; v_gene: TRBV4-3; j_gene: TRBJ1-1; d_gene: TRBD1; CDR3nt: TGCGCCAGCAGCCCCTTCGGGACAGGGTCGATGTTGGCTTTCTTT; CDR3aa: CASSPFGTGSMLAFF
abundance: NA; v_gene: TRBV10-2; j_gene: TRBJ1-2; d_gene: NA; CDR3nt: TGCGCCAGCAGAGGTCCTACAGGGTCCGGAAACTATGGCTACACCTTC; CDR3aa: CASRGPTGSGNYGYTF
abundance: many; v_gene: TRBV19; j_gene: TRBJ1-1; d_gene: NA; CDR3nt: TGTGCCAGTAGTCGCCCAGGACGATCGCGAGCTTTCTTT; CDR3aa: CASSRPGRSRAFF
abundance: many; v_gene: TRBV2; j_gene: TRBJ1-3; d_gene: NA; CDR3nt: TGTGCCAGCAGTGGAGGAAGAGGTGGAAACACCATATATTTT; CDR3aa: CASSGGRGGNTIYF
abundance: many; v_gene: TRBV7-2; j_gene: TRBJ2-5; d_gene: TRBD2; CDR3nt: TGTGCCAGCAGCCCGACTAGCGGGGGGGGAGAGACCCAGTACTTC; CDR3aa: CASSPTSGGGETQYF
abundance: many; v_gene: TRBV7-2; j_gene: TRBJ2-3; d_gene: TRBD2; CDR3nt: TGTGCCAGCAGCTTTCGCGGGGGGGCCGGAGATACGCAGTATTTT; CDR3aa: CASSFRGGAGDTQYF
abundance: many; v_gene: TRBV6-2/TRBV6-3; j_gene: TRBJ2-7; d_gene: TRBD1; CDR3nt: TGTGCCAGCAGTTCGGACAGGGGGAGACGTAACTACGAGCAGTACTTC; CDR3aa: CASSSDRGRRNYEQYF
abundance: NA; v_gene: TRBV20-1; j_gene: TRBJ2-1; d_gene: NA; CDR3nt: TGCAGTGCTCGCTCGGAGGGGGGGTCCTACAATGAGCAGTTCTTC; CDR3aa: CSARSEGGSYNEQFF
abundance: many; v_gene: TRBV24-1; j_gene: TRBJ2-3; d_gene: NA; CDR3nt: TGTGCCACCAAACTCGGGACGCAGTATTTT; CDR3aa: CATKLGTQYF
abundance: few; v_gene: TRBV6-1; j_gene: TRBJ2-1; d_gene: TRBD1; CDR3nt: TGTGCCAGCAGTGGGACAGGGGGGTCCTACAATGAGCAGTTCTTC; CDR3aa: CASSGTGGSYNEQFF
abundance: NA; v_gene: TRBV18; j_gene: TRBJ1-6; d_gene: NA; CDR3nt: TGTGCCAGCTCACCGGGGGATTCACCCCTCCACTTT; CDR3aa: CASSPGDSPLHF
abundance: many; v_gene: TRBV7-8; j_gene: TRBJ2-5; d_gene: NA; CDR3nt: TGTGCCAGCAGCTTAGCGGGGGCAATTTGGGAGACCCAGTACTTC; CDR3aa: CASSLAGAIWETQYF
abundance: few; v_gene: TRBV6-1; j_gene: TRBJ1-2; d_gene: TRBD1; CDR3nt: TGTGCCAGCACAGTAGACAGGGTGGAAGGCTACACCTTC; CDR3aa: CASTVDRVEGYTF
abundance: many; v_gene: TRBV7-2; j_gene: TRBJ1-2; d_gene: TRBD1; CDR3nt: TGTGCCAGCAGCCTCGAGGGTTGGGACAGGGGGCAAGGCTACACCTTC; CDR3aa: CASSLEGWDRGQGYTF
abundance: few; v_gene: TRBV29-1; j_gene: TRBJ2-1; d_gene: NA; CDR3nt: TGCAGCGTTGAAGGTGTTGGGGGGGGCGGCAATGAGCAGTTCTTC; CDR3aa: CSVEGVGGGGNEQFF
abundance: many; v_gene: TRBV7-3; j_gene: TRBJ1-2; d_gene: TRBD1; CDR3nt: TGTGCCAGCAGCCCTCAACACAGGGGGCGAAATGGCTACACCTTC; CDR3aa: CASSPQHRGRNGYTF
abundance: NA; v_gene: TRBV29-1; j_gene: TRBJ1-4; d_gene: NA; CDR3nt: TGCAGCGTTACCTCAGGGGTAACTAATGAAAAACTGTTTTTT; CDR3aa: CSVTSGVTNEKLFF
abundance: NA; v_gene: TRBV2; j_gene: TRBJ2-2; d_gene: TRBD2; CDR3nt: TGTGCCCTAACGCGGGAGTACCCCGGGGAGCTGTTTTTT; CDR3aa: CALTREYPGELFF
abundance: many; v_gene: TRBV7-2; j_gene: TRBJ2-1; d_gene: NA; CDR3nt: TGTGCCAGCAGCTTAAGAGGACATCTTGAGGCTACAAGGGGCTACAATGAGCAGTTCTTC; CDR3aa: CASSLRGHLEATRGYNEQFF
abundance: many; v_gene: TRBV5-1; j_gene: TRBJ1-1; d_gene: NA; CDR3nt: TGCGCCAGCAGCTTGATCAGTGAGAACACTGAAGCTTTCTTT; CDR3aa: CASSLISENTEAFF
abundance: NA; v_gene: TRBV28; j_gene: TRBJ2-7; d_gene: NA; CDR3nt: TGTGCCAGCATCTCTACCCGGCCCTACGAGCAGTACTTC; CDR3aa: CASISTRPYEQYF
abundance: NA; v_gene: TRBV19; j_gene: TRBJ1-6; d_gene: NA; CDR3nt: TGTGCCTGCTCAGGGGCTTATAATTCACCCCTCCACTTT; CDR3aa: CACSGAYNSPLHF
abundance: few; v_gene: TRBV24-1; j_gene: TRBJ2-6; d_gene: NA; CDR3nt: TGTGCCACCAACGACAGAGGTTCTGGGGCCAACGTCCTGACTTTC; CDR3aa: CATNDRGSGANVLTF
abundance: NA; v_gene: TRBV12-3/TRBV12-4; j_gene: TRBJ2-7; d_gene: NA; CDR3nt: TGTGCCAGCAGACTAGGGCGGCGTTCCTCCTACGAGCAGTACTTC; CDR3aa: CASRLGRRSSYEQYF
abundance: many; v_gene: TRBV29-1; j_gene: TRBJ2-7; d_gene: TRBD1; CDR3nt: TGCAGCGTTGAAAGTGGGACAGGCGGTCAGCAGTACTTC; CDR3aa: CSVESGTGGQQYF
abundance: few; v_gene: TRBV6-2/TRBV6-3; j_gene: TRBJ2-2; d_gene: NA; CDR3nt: TGTGCCAGCGTTTCATCTGGGTACACCGGGGAGCTGTTTTTT; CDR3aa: CASVSSGYTGELFF
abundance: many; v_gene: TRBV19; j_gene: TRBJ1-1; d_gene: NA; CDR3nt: TGTGCCAGTAGTCCCTTCGGGCAGGGTGGGACTGAAGCTTTCTTT; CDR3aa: CASSPFGQGGTEAFF
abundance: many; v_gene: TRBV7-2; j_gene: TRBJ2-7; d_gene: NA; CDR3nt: TGTGCCAGCAGCTTAGTGGGGGCAGGGAGCTCCTACGAGCAGTACTTC; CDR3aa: CASSLVGAGSSYEQYF
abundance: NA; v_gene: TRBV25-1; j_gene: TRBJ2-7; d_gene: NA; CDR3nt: TGTGCCAGCAGTGATTCAGGGGCCTACGAGCAGTACTTC; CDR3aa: CASSDSGAYEQYF
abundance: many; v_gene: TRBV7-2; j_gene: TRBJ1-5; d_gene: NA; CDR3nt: TGTGCCAGCAGCTTAGATCGTAGCAATCAGCCCCAGCATTTT; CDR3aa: CASSLDRSNQPQHF
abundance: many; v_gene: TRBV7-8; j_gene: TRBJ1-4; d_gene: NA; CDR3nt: TGTGCCAGCAGCCTGGACCCAGGGCCAGAAAAACTGTTTTTT; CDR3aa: CASSLDPGPEKLFF
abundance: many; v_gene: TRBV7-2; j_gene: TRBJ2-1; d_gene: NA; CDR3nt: TGTGCCAGCAGCTTAAGTGGAATCTTGACGAATGAGCAGTTCTTC; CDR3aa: CASSLSGILTNEQFF
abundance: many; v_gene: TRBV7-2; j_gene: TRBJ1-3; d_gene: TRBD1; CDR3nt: TGTGCCAGCAGCGACAGGGGGCGAGGAAACACCATATATTTT; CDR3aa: CASSDRGRGNTIYF
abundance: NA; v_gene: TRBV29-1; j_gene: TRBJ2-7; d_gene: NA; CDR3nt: TGCAGCGTCGCCGTGGGGTCCTACGAGCAGTACTTC; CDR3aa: CSVAVGSYEQYF
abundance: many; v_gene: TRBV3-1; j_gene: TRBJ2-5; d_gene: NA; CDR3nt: TGTGCCAGCAGCCACGCCGGGACTTACCAAGAGACCCAGTACTTC; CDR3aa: CASSHAGTYQETQYF
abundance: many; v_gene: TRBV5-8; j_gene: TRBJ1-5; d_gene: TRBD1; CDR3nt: TGTGCCAGCAGCTCGGACAGGAGCAATCAGCCCCAGCATTTT; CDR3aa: CASSSDRSNQPQHF
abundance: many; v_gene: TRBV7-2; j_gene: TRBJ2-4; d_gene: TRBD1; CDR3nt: TGTGCCAGCAGCCTGTGGACAGGGGTGGACATTCAGTACTTC; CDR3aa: CASSLWTGVDIQYF
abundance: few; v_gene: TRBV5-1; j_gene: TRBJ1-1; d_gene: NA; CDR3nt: TGCGCCAGCAGCGAAGGGCCCGGAGGAACGGGGACTGAAGCTTTCTTT; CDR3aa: CASSEGPGGTGTEAFF
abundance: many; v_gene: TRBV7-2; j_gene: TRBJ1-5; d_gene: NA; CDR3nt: TGTGCCAGCAGCTTGGGACTCCAATGGGTCAATCAGCCCCAGCATTTT; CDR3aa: CASSLGLQWVNQPQHF
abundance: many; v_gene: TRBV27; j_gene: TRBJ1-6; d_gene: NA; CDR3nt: TGTGCCAGCAGTTTAACCGGGACAAGGTCGATTCTCCACTTT; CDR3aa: CASSLTGTRSILHF
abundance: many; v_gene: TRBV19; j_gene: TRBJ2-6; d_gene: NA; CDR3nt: TGTGCCAGTAGGCCTAGAGGGGCTGACTCTGGGGCCAACGTCCTGACTTTC; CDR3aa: CASRPRGADSGANVLTF
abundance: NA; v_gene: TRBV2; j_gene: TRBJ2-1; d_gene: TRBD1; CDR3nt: TGTGCCAACAGGGGGCTGGACAATGAGCAGTTCTTC; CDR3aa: CANRGLDNEQFF
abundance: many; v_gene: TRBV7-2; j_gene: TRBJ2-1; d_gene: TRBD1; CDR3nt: TGTGCCAGCAGCTTAGGTACAGGGGAAAGATACAATGAGCAGTTCTTC; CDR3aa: CASSLGTGERYNEQFF